These T cell receptor beta chains were read from a single sample in a study of T cells after yellow fever vaccination. TCRdb re-analysed the 5' RACE reads in MiXCR, keeping a single row per CDR3 protein. Of just under 600,000 distinct CDR3 sequences listed, around an eighth are singletons. The sequences come from PBMCs, collected on the day of the yellow fever booster vaccination. The receptors were sampled from a man aged 30 to 45 who received the YFV17D yellow fever vaccine. Each CDR3 is given with its conserved first and last residue. D genes are given only for firm matches. A clone size is listed for some rows: how often the clone was seen (once, few, many), or a class if it is expanded.

>17|NA|TRBJ2-1|few|TRBV6-5
CASSYDRSRGTHGEQFF
TGTGCCAGCAGTTATGACCGTAGTCGGGGCACTCATGGTGAGCAGTTCTTC
>14|NA|TRBJ2-1|few|TRBV7-2
CASARGNSYNEQFF
TGTGCCAGCGCTCGGGGTAACTCCTACAATGAGCAGTTCTTC
>13|NA|TRBJ2-5|few|TRBV7-3
CASSWGAGETQYF
TGTGCCAGCAGCTGGGGGGCTGGGGAGACCCAGTACTTC
>14|NA|TRBJ2-1|NA|TRBV6-1
CASTFRRGGAEQFF
TGTGCCAGCACCTTCAGGAGGGGTGGGGCTGAGCAGTTCTTC
>11|NA|TRBJ2-7|NA|TRBV3-1
CAGSQGRKEYF
TGTGCCGGCAGCCAAGGGAGAAAGGAGTACTTC
>15|TRBD2|TRBJ2-2|few|TRBV3-1
CASSPGGSYTGELFF
TGTGCCAGCAGTCCCGGGGGGAGTTACACCGGGGAGCTGTTTTTT
>15|NA|TRBJ2-5|few|TRBV20-1
CSARLSDRTGKTQYF
TGCAGTGCTAGGCTTAGTGACCGTACGGGGAAGACCCAGTACTTC
>15|TRBD1|TRBJ1-5|few|TRBV15
CATSRPGQANQPQHF
TGTGCCACCAGCAGACCCGGACAGGCTAATCAGCCCCAGCATTTT
>14|TRBD1|TRBJ2-7|many|TRBV27
CASSQGQGAYEQYF
TGTGCCAGCAGTCAAGGACAGGGGGCTTACGAGCAGTACTTC
>16|TRBD1|TRBJ2-3|NA|TRBV5-1
CASTPGTGGSTDTQYF
TGCGCCAGCACTCCCGGGACAGGGGGAAGCACAGATACGCAGTATTTT
>16|NA|TRBJ1-6|NA|TRBV7-8
CASSSWKGAYNSPLHF
TGTGCCAGCAGCTCCTGGAAGGGGGCCTATAATTCACCCCTCCACTTT